This record concerns one TCR beta chain sequence. Its antigen is unknown. This specimen belongs to a study of blood T cells in healthy people across ages. Then a second PCR, running roughly 7 to 11 cycles, was carried out with a sample-barcoded 5' primer and a J-beta primer mix. TCRdb called the 5' RACE reads again in MiXCR, with one record for every CDR3 protein. Of nearly 800,000 distinct CDR3 sequences in the sample, 56% are singletons; the top ten hold under 30%. Overall study findings and caveats: Strong correlation was found linking TCR beta diversity to naive T cell percentage.

Trimming stripped 5 bases from V and 0 bases from J, with 23 bases between. Germline V gene lookup returns CDR1 MNHEY and CDR2 SMNVEV (reference sequence). This CDR3 is 18 amino acids long. The specimen was blood. The sequence came from a man aged 35 to 55 in good health. The chain combines TRBV27 with TRBJ2-7; tentatively, D is TRBD1 or TRBD2 (5 bases each). CDR3 amino acids: CASSLNPIRDLSSYEQYF. In DNA, the CDR3 is TGTGCCAGCAGTCTAAATCCAATACGGGACCTGAGCTCCTACGAGCAGTACTTC.